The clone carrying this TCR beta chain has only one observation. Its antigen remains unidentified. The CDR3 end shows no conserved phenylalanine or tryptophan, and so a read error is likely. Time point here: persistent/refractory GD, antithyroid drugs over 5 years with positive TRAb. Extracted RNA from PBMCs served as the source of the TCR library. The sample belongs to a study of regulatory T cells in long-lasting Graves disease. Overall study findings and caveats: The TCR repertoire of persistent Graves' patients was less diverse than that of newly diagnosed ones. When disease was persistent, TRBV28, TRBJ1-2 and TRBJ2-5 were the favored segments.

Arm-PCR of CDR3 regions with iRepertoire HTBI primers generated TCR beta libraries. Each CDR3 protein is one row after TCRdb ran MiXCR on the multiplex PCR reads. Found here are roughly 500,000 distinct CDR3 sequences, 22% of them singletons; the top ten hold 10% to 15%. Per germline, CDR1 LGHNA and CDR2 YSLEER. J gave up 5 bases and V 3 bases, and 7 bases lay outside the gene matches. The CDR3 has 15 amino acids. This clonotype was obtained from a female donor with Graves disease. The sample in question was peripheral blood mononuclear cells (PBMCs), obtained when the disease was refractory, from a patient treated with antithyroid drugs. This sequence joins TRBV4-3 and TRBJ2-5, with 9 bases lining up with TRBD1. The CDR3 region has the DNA TGCGCCAGCAGCCAGGCAACCGGGACAGGGGAGACCCAGTACCTC. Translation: CASSQATGTGETQYL.